This T cell receptor (beta chain) was found in a study of T cell repertoires in cytomegalovirus infection. Study overall: Through public TCR beta signatures, both CMV infection and matching HLA type were indicated. Study-wide findings and caveats: Summed frequency of shared TCR beta families picked out CMV carriers who also had the relevant HLA. There were HLA-C-restricted CMV-specific TCR beta clonotypes dominating the ex vivo response.

On this clonotype: Antigen: not known.

V was pared by 5 bases and J by 6 bases, with 9 bases between. Per the germline V gene, CDR1 is DFQATT and CDR2 is SNEGSKA (reference sequence). The CDR3 contains 11 residues. From the reads, TCRdb called clonotypes with MiXCR, one entry per CDR3 protein. The table has around 430,000 distinct CDR3 sequences, 42% seen once. This clonotype originated in a human donor in good health (CMV status not recorded). Some clones in this sample may be carry-over from other donors' samples. Specimen: cultured PBMCs, collected from culture after CMV antigen stimulation. This chain joins TRBV20-1 and TRBJ2-3; D not certain. The DNA of the CDR3 is TGCAGTGCTGGACGTTTGGATACGCAGTATTTT. It is translated as CSAGRLDTQYF.